This passage covers 11 T cell receptor beta chains from one sample sequenced in a study of vaccination and CD4 T cells after COVID-19. Sequencing of the DNA from cultured CD4+ T cells was carried out with the Oncomine TCR Beta short-read assay. TCRdb re-analysed the PCR reads in MiXCR, keeping a single row per CDR3 protein. This table has approximately 13,000 distinct CDR3 sequences, 29% appearing once. The antigens these receptors bind are not known. Treatment denoted: roughly 10-day PBMC culture with coronavirus spike peptide pools or control peptides (ViraFEST assay). The sample was CD4+ T cells from blood, cultured in vitro, taken before SARS-CoV-2 vaccination. These receptors were taken from a human donor who received a COVID-19 vaccine.

The chain joins TRBV10-2 to TRBJ1-2; the D gene is possibly TRBD1 (6 bases). V shed 2 bases and J shed 1 base, with 8 bases lying between them. The germline V gene encodes CDR1 WSHSY and CDR2 SAAADI. The CDR3 is 14 residues long. CDR3 DNA: TGCGCCAGCAGTGAGACAGGGATTAACTATGGCTACACCTTC. Amino acid sequence: CASSETGINYGYTF.

This clonotype was seen only a few times. The chain couples TRBV19 to TRBJ1-4; 7 positions agree with TRBD1. The V segment lost 7 bases and the J segment 0 bases; nucleotides outside the gene matches: 8. CDR1 and CDR2 from the germline V gene are LNHDA and SQIVND (reference sequence). The CDR3 is 16 amino acids. The CDR3 DNA reads TGTGCCAGTAAAGGACAGGTTGGAGCAACTAATGAAAAACTGTTTTTT. Amino acid sequence: CASKGQVGATNEKLFF.

The chain carries TRBV10-3 and TRBJ2-2; 8 nucleotides match TRBD2. CDR3 length: 15 amino acids. The junction had 9 bases not matched to a gene; V was cut back by 6 bases and J by 6 bases. CDR1 and CDR2 from the germline V gene are ENHRY and SYGVKD. This chain's CDR3 is CAIRPGGGAAGELFF. The DNA for the CDR3 is TGTGCCATCAGACCCGGGGGGGGTGCCGCCGGGGAGCTGTTTTTT.

The J gene is TRBJ1-6, the V gene TRBV5-1; a weak D match, TRBD1 (6 bases). With 4 bases removed from V and 0 bases from J, the gap between germline ends came to 14 bases. The V gene's germline CDR1 is SGHRS and CDR2 YFSETQ. CDR3 length: 17 residues. CDR3: CASSVTGASSYNSPLHF. In DNA, the CDR3 is TGCGCCAGCAGCGTGACGGGGGCCAGCTCCTATAATTCACCCCTCCACTTT.

The CDR3 spells CASKQGLAQETQYF. Here the CDR3 DNA reads TGCGCCAGCAAACAAGGACTAGCCCAAGAGACCCAGTACTTC. V usage is TRBV5-1 and J usage is TRBJ2-5; 8 nucleotides agree with TRBD2. The CDR3 runs 14 residues. The junction had 5 bases not matched to a gene; V was cut back by 6 bases and J by 1 base. Germline V gives CDR1 SGHRS, CDR2 YFSETQ.

There are a few counts of this clonotype. V gene TRBV11-3 combines with J gene TRBJ2-2, with 8 nucleotides matching TRBD2. Germline CDR1 SGHNT, CDR2 YENEEA. V shed 4 bases, J shed 7 bases, and the junction held 5 bases outside the gene matches. This CDR3 has 14 residues. The CDR3 protein is CASSSLAGIGELFF. CDR3 nucleotides: TGTGCCAGCAGCTCCTTAGCGGGGATCGGGGAGCTGTTTTTT.

This clonotype was detected only a few times. The chain carries TRBV2 and TRBJ2-7; 11 positions agree with TRBD1. CDR3 length: 14 amino acids. Germline assignment: CDR1 SNHLY and CDR2 FYNNEI. Trimming at V came to 7 bases and at J to 7 bases, leaving 9 bases not matched to a gene. Here the CDR3 DNA reads TGTGCCAGCACCGTCGGACAGGGGGCTGGAGAGCAGTACTTC. This gives the protein CASTVGQGAGEQYF.

This clonotype showed up just a few times. This chain uses TRBV6-2 or TRBV6-3 with TRBJ1-5; D is uncertain. V gave up 2 bases and J gave up 1 base, with 12 bases separating them. Germline V lookup: CDR1 MNHEY, CDR2 SVGEGT. The CDR3 has 16 residues. The CDR3 nucleotides are TGTGCCAGCAGTTACAGGTCAGGTATGAGCAATCAGCCCCAGCATTTT. It codes for CASSYRSGMSNQPQHF.

The V and J genes are TRBV12-3 or TRBV12-4 and TRBJ1-1, with no clear D. V shed 6 bases and J shed 6 bases, with 17 bases lying between them. This CDR3 spans 14 amino acids. The DNA for the CDR3 is TGTGCCAGCAGCGTAGGAATGGGGAAACCTGAAGCTTTCTTT. Its protein product is CASSVGMGKPEAFF.

The V and J genes are TRBV18 and TRBJ2-7; D assignment may be TRBD1 or TRBD2 (6 bases each). Germline values: CDR1 KGHSH, CDR2 LQKENI. The ends were cut back, 4 bases at V and 0 bases at J, with 10 bases in the middle. The CDR3 totals 14 residues. CDR3 region: CASSQGEDSYEQYF. CDR3 DNA: TGTGCCAGCTCACAGGGGGAGGACTCCTACGAGCAGTACTTC.

The rearrangement uses TRBV6-5 and TRBJ2-2; the D is unclear. The CDR3 is 16 amino acids. The V gene's germline CDR1 is MNHEY and CDR2 SVGAGI. Deletions cut 0 bases from V and 0 bases from J, with 8 bases between. The CDR3: CASSYSAAANTGELFF. CDR3 nucleotides: TGTGCCAGCAGTTACTCGGCGGCCGCGAACACCGGGGAGCTGTTTTTT.